The entry below gives a single T cell receptor beta chain sequence along with its context. This record comes from a study of blood T cell repertoires in COVID-19. For the study at large: Sites across the United States, Italy and Spain contributed samples from acute and convalescent COVID-19.

Losses at the gene ends were 3 bases for V and 7 bases for J; bases not matched to a gene: 14. The germline V gene has CDR1 MDHEN and CDR2 SYDVKM. CDR3 length: 17 amino acids. In the original processing: Amplifying reference gene primers gave estimates of nucleated cell counts. Here immunoSEQ multiplex PCR was the method, and the copy in TCRdb shows in-frame clones only, minus some. For V, J and clone size, that table is used; D and trimming come from the DNA. The profile shows 100,000 to 150,000 clones, 80% to 90% of them singletons. This TCR was recovered from a man aged 50 or older with active or convalescent COVID-19. The sample comprised peripheral blood. The chain is built from TRBV28 and TRBJ2-1; 8 bases agree with TRBD2. The CDR3 here is CASSFPRTGRALNEQFF. The DNA of the CDR3 is TGTGCCAGCAGTTTCCCTCGTACCGGGAGGGCCTTGAATGAGCAGTTCTTC.